The clone carrying this T cell receptor (beta chain) was seen more than once but under ten times. The record originates from a study of blood T cell repertoires in COVID-19. Study at large: Sites across the United States, Italy and Spain contributed samples from acute and convalescent COVID-19. PBMCs, B-cell-depleted T cells, or T cells provided the cDNA or gDNA that made up the material.

Per the authors' pipeline: Amplifying reference gene primers gave estimates of nucleated cell counts. Here immunoSEQ multiplex PCR was the method, and the copy in TCRdb shows in-frame clones only, minus some. V and J calls and clone size are those listed in that table; D and trimming were worked out from the DNA. The table lists approximately 210,000 clones, almost 85% of them singletons. The CDR3 consists of 15 residues. Germline V CDR1 and CDR2: LGHNA, YNFKEQ. Trimming removed 5 bases from V and 1 base from J; junction bases left unmatched: 2. The receptor was derived from a woman in her thirties or forties with acute or convalescent COVID-19. Sequences were obtained from peripheral blood. The chain couples TRBV4-2 to TRBJ2-5, with TRBD2 identical over 12 bases. In DNA form, the CDR3 reads TGTGCCAGCAGCTCGGGACTAGCGGGCCAAGAGACCCAGTACTTC. It translates to CASSSGLAGQETQYF.